The sequence of this T cell receptor beta chain was determined in a study of T cell responses to AZD1222 COVID-19 vaccine. At the level of the study: Doses given second, at about 4 or about 12 weeks, were pooled. Study results and caveats: The sample set comprised mostly white British donors with more females, and clonal diversity was possibly underestimated. Dominant at 160-218 and 743-854, vaccine-associated CD4 TCRs also spanned spike.

Comment on this clone: Its matching antigen is unknown.

Germline lookup yields CDR1 SNHLY and CDR2 FYNNEI. With 0 bases removed from V and 6 bases from J, the gap between germline ends came to 5 bases. This CDR3 is 12 amino acids long. Profiled with immunoSEQ multiplex PCR; TCRdb holds only in-frame clones, not every one. The sample comprises 150,000 to 200,000 clones, around 94% of which are singletons, and 0.7% to 0.9% rests with the top ten. The clonotype originates from an adult in good health. The genes are TRBV2 and TRBJ1-2; no clear D. Sequenced material: peripheral blood, taken on day 0 of AZD1222 vaccination. The CDR3 coding sequence is TGTGCCAGCAGTGAAGCTGCGGATGGCTACACCTTC. It yields the protein CASSEAADGYTF.